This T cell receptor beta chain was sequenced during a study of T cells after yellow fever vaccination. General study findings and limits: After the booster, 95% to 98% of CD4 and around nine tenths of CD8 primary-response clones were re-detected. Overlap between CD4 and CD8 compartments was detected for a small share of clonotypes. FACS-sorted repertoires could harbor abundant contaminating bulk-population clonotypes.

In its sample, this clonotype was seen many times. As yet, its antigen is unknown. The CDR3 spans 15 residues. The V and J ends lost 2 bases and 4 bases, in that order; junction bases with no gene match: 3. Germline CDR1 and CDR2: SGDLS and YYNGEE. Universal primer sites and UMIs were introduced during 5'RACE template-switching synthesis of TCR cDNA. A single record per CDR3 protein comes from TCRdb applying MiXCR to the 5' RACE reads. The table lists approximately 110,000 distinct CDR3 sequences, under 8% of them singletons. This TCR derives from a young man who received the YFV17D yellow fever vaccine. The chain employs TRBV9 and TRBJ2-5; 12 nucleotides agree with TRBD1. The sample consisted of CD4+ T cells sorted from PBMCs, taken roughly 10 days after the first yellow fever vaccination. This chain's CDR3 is CASSVGTGGLETQYF. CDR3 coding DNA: TGTGCCAGCAGCGTGGGGACAGGGGGCTTAGAGACCCAGTACTTC.